Following are 25 T cell receptor beta chains from one sample sequenced in a study of identical twins. TCRdb analysed the 5' RACE reads with MiXCR anew, one entry per CDR3 protein. The sample records more than 200,000 distinct CDR3 sequences, 9.4% being singletons. Sequencing input: memory (CD45RO+) T cells sorted from blood. These receptors all stem from a woman between 18 and 29 years old in good health.

This clonotype was counted ten times or more. The V gene is TRBV4-1, the J gene TRBJ2-5; the D is unclear. V lost 4 bases to trimming and J lost 5 bases, with 11 bases between them. This CDR3 contains 13 residues. Germline loops: CDR1 MGHRA, CDR2 YSYEKL. CDR3 sequence: CASSLGRRETQYF. Written as DNA, the CDR3 is TGCGCCAGCAGCCTGGGCCGACGGGAGACCCAGTACTTC.

V usage is TRBV6-5 and J usage is TRBJ2-1; TRBD2 might be the D (7 bases). Trimming shortened V by 2 bases and J by 3 bases, and 17 bases separated the two germline ends. Germline lookup yields CDR1 MNHEY and CDR2 SVGAGI. The CDR3 length is 17 residues. CDR3 loop: CASSYMGGPTFYNEQFF. The CDR3, as DNA: TGTGCCAGCAGTTACATGGGGGGGCCAACGTTCTACAATGAGCAGTTCTTC.

This clonotype was detected only a few times. The chain recombines TRBV12-3 or TRBV12-4 with TRBJ2-7; no reliable D call. This CDR3 spans 12 amino acids. Trimming took off 0 bases at V and 7 bases at J, with 7 bases between the two ends. CDR3 nucleotide sequence: TGTGCCAGCAGTTTAGCGCTGATGGAGCAGTACTTC. Amino acids: CASSLALMEQYF.

This clonotype was detected a few times. The chain recombines TRBV20-1 with TRBJ2-5, with D possibly called TRBD1 or TRBD2 (6 bases each). This CDR3 has 13 amino acids. Germline CDR1 reads DFQATT; CDR2 reads SNEGSKA (reference sequence). Trimming took off 0 bases at V and 5 bases at J, with 10 bases between the two ends. CDR3 in amino acids: CSARDMGGETQYF. As DNA, the CDR3 is TGCAGTGCTAGAGACATGGGGGGCGAGACCCAGTACTTC.

This sequence joins TRBV10-3 and TRBJ2-2, with D possibly TRBD2 on 6 matching bases. CDR3 length: 15 amino acids. Deletions cut 4 bases from V and 5 bases from J, with 14 bases between. CDR1 and CDR2 (germline): ENHRY, SYGVKD. The CDR3 loop reads CAISGAGSLTGELFF. The DNA of the CDR3 is TGTGCCATCAGTGGGGCGGGGAGTCTGACCGGGGAGCTGTTTTTT.

This clonotype is categorized as medium-sized. The V call is TRBV20-1, the J call TRBJ2-1; 7 positions match TRBD2. In germline, CDR1 is DFQATT, CDR2 SNEGSKA (reference sequence). The CDR3 loop spans 14 amino acids. V dropped 5 bases and J dropped 3; count of bases not matched to a gene: 7. DNA for the CDR3: TGCAGTGCTCGGGACTACAGAAACTACAATGAGCAGTTCTTC. Its translation is CSARDYRNYNEQFF.

The CDR3 loop reads CASSSAGGRVNEQFF. CDR3 DNA sequence: TGTGCCAGCAGCTCCGCTGGTGGGAGGGTCAATGAGCAGTTCTTC. The chain recombines TRBV27 with TRBJ2-1; 7 bases agree with TRBD2. CDR3 length equals 15 residues. V gave up 6 bases and J gave up 6 bases; unmatched junction bases: 11. CDR1 is MNHEY and CDR2 is SMNVEV in the germline V gene (reference sequence).

This clonotype was counted a few times. The CDR3 sequence: CASRIAGVQETQYF. The CDR3 coding sequence is TGTGCCAGCAGGATAGCGGGAGTCCAAGAGACCCAGTACTTC. The rearrangement links TRBV6-2 or TRBV6-3 to TRBJ2-5; 9 bases align to TRBD2. V lost 6 bases to trimming and J lost 1 base; unmatched junction nucleotides: 3. CDR1 is MNHEY and CDR2 is SVGEGT in the germline V gene. CDR3 length equals 14 residues.

The chain carries TRBV10-3 and TRBJ2-3; 11 bases match TRBD1. The CDR3 extends over 17 amino acids. Germline values: CDR1 ENHRY, CDR2 SYGVKD. The junction had 17 bases not matched to a gene; V was cut back by 11 bases and J by 4 bases. CDR3: CAVRPGPGQGAADTQYF. The CDR3 region has the DNA TGTGCCGTCCGCCCGGGGCCCGGACAGGGGGCCGCAGATACGCAGTATTTT.

There are many counts of this clonotype. The genes are TRBV20-1 and TRBJ2-7; 11 bases line up with TRBD2. CDR1 DFQATT and CDR2 SNEGSKA come from the germline V gene (reference sequence). V was clipped by 4 bases and J by 5 bases; unmatched bases: 10. CDR3 length: 15 amino acids. CDR3 sequence: CSANRNSGRGDEQYF. CDR3 bases: TGCAGTGCTAATCGTAATAGCGGGAGGGGGGACGAGCAGTACTTC.

The chain couples TRBV15 to TRBJ2-7; TRBD2 matches at 8 bases. CDR1 and CDR2 from the germline V gene are LNHNV and YYDKDF (reference sequence). V trimming: 0 bases; J trimming: 5 bases; junction bases outside the gene matches: 6. The CDR3 extends over 15 amino acids. The CDR3 here is CATSRERLASDEQYF. CDR3 nucleotide sequence: TGTGCCACCAGCAGAGAAAGACTAGCGTCGGACGAGCAGTACTTC.

The chain links TRBV12-3 or TRBV12-4 to TRBJ1-5; TRBD1 might be the D (6 bases). The CDR3 is 15 residues long. Trimming took off 3 bases at V and 4 bases at J, with 13 bases between the two ends. The CDR3 DNA is TGTGCCAGCAGTTTTAGGGGACAAGCTAATCAGCCCCAGCATTTT. Its translation is CASSFRGQANQPQHF.

Only a few counts were recorded for this clonotype. The rearrangement links TRBV5-1 to TRBJ1-5, with D perhaps TRBD1 (5 bases). CDR1 and CDR2 (germline): SGHRS, YFSETQ. The CDR3 extends over 13 amino acids. The V and J ends lost 9 bases and 5 bases respectively, with 15 bases between them. This CDR3 reads CAMGRVPHQPQHF. The CDR3 DNA is TGCGCCATGGGCAGGGTACCTCATCAGCCCCAGCATTTT.

The V gene is TRBV5-6, the J gene TRBJ2-1; D is unclear. V was shortened by 0 bases and J by 0 bases, with 7 bases between the two germline ends. Germline lookup yields CDR1 SGHDT and CDR2 YYEEEE. The CDR3 is made up of 15 amino acids. The CDR3 spells CASSLGANSYNEQFF. CDR3 DNA: TGTGCCAGCAGCTTGGGAGCCAACTCCTACAATGAGCAGTTCTTC.

This clonotype appeared a few times. This sequence joins TRBV9 and TRBJ1-3; D is possibly TRBD1 (6 bases). Trimming pared 2 bases from V and 0 bases from J, leaving 9 bases between. The CDR3 runs 15 residues. The germline gives CDR1 SGDLS, CDR2 YYNGEE. DNA of the CDR3: TGTGCCAGCAGCGTCGGGACATACTCTGGAAACACCATATATTTT. This translates into CASSVGTYSGNTIYF.

The V call is TRBV12-3 or TRBV12-4, the J call TRBJ2-2; perhaps D is TRBD1 or TRBD2 (5 bases each). The CDR3 extends over 14 amino acids. With 6 bases removed from V and 3 bases from J, the gap between germline ends came to 11 bases. The CDR3 region is CASRRDLDTGELFF. As DNA, the CDR3 is TGTGCCAGCAGAAGGGACCTAGACACCGGGGAGCTGTTTTTT.

This clonotype was found a few times. This chain connects TRBV6-2 or TRBV6-3 to TRBJ2-1; TRBD2 agrees at 9 bases. Per germline, CDR1 MNHEY and CDR2 SVGEGT. The CDR3 contains 20 residues. J gave up 7 bases and V 0 bases, and 19 bases lay outside the gene matches. DNA of the CDR3: TGTGCCAGCAGTTACTCCTGGGGCAGGGGACAGCGCGGGAGGGGGAATGAGCAGTTCTTC. This encodes CASSYSWGRGQRGRGNEQFF.

V and J are TRBV3-1 and TRBJ2-7; D is perhaps TRBD2 (6 bases). The germline V and J ends were trimmed by 2 bases and 2 bases, with 16 bases remaining between them. The V gene's germline CDR1 is LGHDT and CDR2 YNNKEL (reference sequence). The CDR3 is 16 amino acids. The CDR3 bases are TGTGCCAGCAGCCAATGGCGGGGCAGGGATCCCTACGAGCAGTACTTC. Translation gives CASSQWRGRDPYEQYF.

The table lists this clonotype with many counts. The CDR3 DNA follows: TGTGCCATCAGTGAGGCCCAGCGGGGGAACCAAGAGACCCAGTACTTC. Amino acid sequence: CAISEAQRGNQETQYF. The chain is built from TRBV10-3 and TRBJ2-5; 8 nucleotides line up with TRBD2. Trimming removed 2 bases from V and 0 bases from J; junction bases left unmatched: 5. The CDR3 consists of 16 residues. In germline, CDR1 is ENHRY, CDR2 SYGVKD.

Many counts were recorded for this clonotype. The chain employs TRBV9 and TRBJ2-1; 7 bases match TRBD2. Trimming at V came to 3 bases and at J to 0 bases, leaving 3 bases not matched to a gene. CDR3 length: 15 amino acids. Germline CDR1 reads SGDLS; CDR2 reads YYNGEE. Here the CDR3 DNA reads TGTGCCAGCAGCGCTAGCGGTAGCTCCTACAATGAGCAGTTCTTC. It encodes CASSASGSSYNEQFF.

This clonotype was found a few times. The chain combines TRBV27 with TRBJ1-5; TRBD1 matches at 10 bases. The CDR3 is 16 residues long. Germline loops: CDR1 MNHEY, CDR2 SMNVEV (reference sequence). J gave up 6 bases and V 5 bases, and 10 bases lay outside the gene matches. The CDR3, as DNA: TGTGCCAGCAGTACCTCTTCGACAGGGGGCGGTCAGCCCCAGCATTTT. This encodes CASSTSSTGGGQPQHF.

This clonotype was detected many times. The chain carries TRBV29-1 and TRBJ2-1, with D hard to call. The CDR3 contains 12 residues. From germline, CDR1 is SQVTM and CDR2 ANQGSEA. V was trimmed by 6 bases and J by 1 base, leaving 7 bases between them. The CDR3 DNA reads as TGCAGCGTCGAGCAGTCCTACAATGAGCAGTTCTTC. As protein: CSVEQSYNEQFF.

The chain recombines TRBV20-1 with TRBJ2-1, with D possibly being TRBD2 (7 bases). Trimming stripped 4 bases from V and 9 bases from J, with 22 bases between. The germline CDR1 and CDR2 sequences are DFQATT and SNEGSKA (reference sequence). The CDR3 is made up of 15 amino acids. The CDR3 sequence is CSAIPGGGRVTEQFF. CDR3 DNA sequence: TGCAGTGCTATCCCGGGGGGCGGGAGAGTTACTGAGCAGTTCTTC.

The chain is built from TRBV18 and TRBJ2-2; 14 positions agree with TRBD2. V trimming: 0 bases; J trimming: 5 bases; junction bases outside the gene matches: 5. This CDR3 is 18 amino acids long. Germline CDR1 reads KGHSH; CDR2 reads LQKENI. Here the CDR3 DNA reads TGTGCCAGCTCACCACCGGGACTAGCGGGAGTAGGAACCGGGGAGCTGTTTTTT. The encoded protein is CASSPPGLAGVGTGELFF.

This clonotype has more than one count but fewer than ten. The chain couples TRBV20-1 to TRBJ1-1, with D unclear. Germline values: CDR1 DFQATT, CDR2 SNEGSKA (reference sequence). V dropped 6 bases and J dropped 2 bases, with 10 bases sitting between them. The CDR3 spans 12 residues. The CDR3 loop is CSAGGPNTEAFF. The CDR3 nucleotides are TGCAGTGCGGGTGGGCCAAACACTGAAGCTTTCTTT.